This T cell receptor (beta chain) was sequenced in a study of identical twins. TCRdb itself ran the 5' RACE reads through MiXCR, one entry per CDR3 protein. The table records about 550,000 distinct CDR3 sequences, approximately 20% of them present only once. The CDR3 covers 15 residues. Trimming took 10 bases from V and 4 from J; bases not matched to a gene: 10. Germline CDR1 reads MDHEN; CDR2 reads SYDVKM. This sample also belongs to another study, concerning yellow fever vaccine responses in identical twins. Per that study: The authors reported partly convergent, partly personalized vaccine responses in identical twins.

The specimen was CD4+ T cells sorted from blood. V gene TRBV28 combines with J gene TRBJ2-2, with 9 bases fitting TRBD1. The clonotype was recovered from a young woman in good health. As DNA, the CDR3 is TGTGCCATACGAACAGGGGGCGCGGGCACCGGGGAGCTGTTTTTT. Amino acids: CAIRTGGAGTGELFF. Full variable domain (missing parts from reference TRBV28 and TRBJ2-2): DVKVTQSSRYLVKRTGEKVFLECVQDMDHENMFWYRQDPGLGLRLIYFSYDVKMKEKGDIPEGYSVSREKKERFSLILESASTNQTSMYLCAIRTGGAGTGELFFGEGSRLTVL.